The T cell receptor beta chain described here comes from a study of breast tumors, draining lymph nodes, adjacent tissues. Study-wide findings and caveats: Data only fit, rather than demonstrated, lymph node origin of most tumor T cells.

MiXCR, applied by TCRdb to the multiplex PCR reads, yields one record per CDR3 protein. The sample yields roughly 80,000 distinct CDR3 sequences, approximately 19% seen once. CDR1 is SGHNT and CDR2 is YENEEA in the germline V gene. Trimming shortened V by 1 base and J by 2 bases, and 6 bases separated the two germline ends. The CDR3 sequence is 14 residues long. This clonotype was seen repeatedly, ten times or more. The antigen is unknown. The lymph nodes were axillary draining lymph nodes from breast cancer patients. Sequencing was carried out using axillary lymph node tissue. The sequence derives from a female donor with breast cancer. Some clones in this sample may be carry-over from other donors' samples. This chain joins TRBV11-3 and TRBJ2-1; D ambiguous. The CDR3 loop is CASSLGGPYNEQFF. In nucleotides, the CDR3 is TGTGCCAGCAGCTTAGGGGGTCCCTACAATGAGCAGTTCTTC.